This TCR beta chain stems from a study of T cells after yellow fever vaccination. Overall study: With SMART-Seq v4 Ultra Low Input, the fractions containing low cell numbers were prepared.

The CDR3 sequence is 14 residues long. Germline lookup yields CDR1 SNHLY and CDR2 FYNNEI. Of note for this clonotype: Compared with germline, one end of the junction differs, possibly owing to a read error.

They built TCR cDNA with 5'RACE template switching, a step that put in a universal primer site and UMIs. TCRdb fed the 5' RACE reads into MiXCR, producing one record per CDR3 protein. The sample lists 500,000 to 550,000 distinct CDR3 sequences, around a fifth occurring once. Here the sequenced sample was PBMCs, taken roughly 20 days after the first yellow fever vaccination. The chain uses TRBV2 and TRBJ2-7, with 7 positions matching TRBD1. This TCR came from a man between 18 and 35 years old who received the YFV17D yellow fever vaccine. CDR3 bases: TGTGCCAGTCAAATAGACAGGGCGTCCTCCGAGCAGTACTTC. Encoded protein: CASQIDRASSEQYF.